Each of the 8 T cell receptor beta chains below was sequenced from the same sample in a study of T cell responses to AZD1222 COVID-19 vaccine. Sequenced by immunoSEQ multiplex PCR; TCRdb stores in-frame clones only, minus some. The table has around 140,000 clones, roughly 88% seen once. Sequences were derived from peripheral blood, sampled 28 days after the second AZD1222 dose. Receptors were obtained from an adult who received the AZD1222 COVID-19 vaccine.

The chain recombines TRBV6-4 with TRBJ1-3, with D unclear. Germline CDR1 is MRHNA and CDR2 is SNTAGT. The CDR3 loop spans 13 amino acids. V lost 8 bases, J lost 4 bases, and 12 bases lay in between. For the CDR3, the DNA is TGTGCCAGCCCTTTACAAACCGGAAACACCATATATTTT. It yields the protein CASPLQTGNTIYF.

V is TRBV28 and J is TRBJ1-5; 7 nucleotides agree with TRBD1. Per germline, CDR1 MDHEN and CDR2 SYDVKM. J lost 2 bases, V lost 5 bases, and 18 bases had no gene match. The CDR3 runs 19 residues. CDR3: CASSPPGTVGFQGNQPQHF. In nucleotides, the CDR3 is TGTGCCAGCAGTCCCCCCGGGACAGTCGGGTTTCAGGGCAATCAGCCCCAGCATTTT.

The chain recombines TRBV3-1 (or the pseudogene TRBV3-2) with TRBJ1-1; 8 bases are shared with TRBD1. This CDR3 spans 15 amino acids. CDR1 is LGHDT and CDR2 is YNNKEL in the germline V gene (reference sequence). Trimming cost V 1 base and J 1 base; bases outside gene matches: 2. DNA of the CDR3: TGTGCCAGCAGCCAAGTTGGGACAGGGAACACTGAAGCTTTCTTT. Its protein is CASSQVGTGNTEAFF.

V gene TRBV28 combines with J gene TRBJ1-3; weak D call: TRBD1 (5 bases). V lost 11 bases to trimming and J lost 3 bases, with 14 bases between them. Per germline, CDR1 MDHEN and CDR2 SYDVKM. This CDR3 contains 13 residues. The CDR3 spells CASRQGNGNTIYF. For the CDR3, the DNA is TGTGCCTCAAGGCAGGGAAATGGAAACACCATATATTTT.

In its sample, this clone was seen once. The chain couples TRBV5-1 to TRBJ2-3, with 8 bases matching TRBD2. The CDR3 totals 14 residues. Germline CDR1 is SGHRS and CDR2 is YFSETQ. V lost 5 bases, J lost 2 bases, and 4 bases stayed unmatched. In nucleotides, the CDR3 is TGCGCCAGCAGAGTAGCGGGGAACACAGATACGCAGTATTTT. Protein sequence: CASRVAGNTDTQYF.

This CDR3 reads CASSYSMGLRTSGELFF. CDR3 nucleotide sequence: TGTGCCAGCAGTTACTCGATGGGACTGAGGACCTCCGGGGAGCTGTTTTTT. This chain links TRBV6-2 or TRBV6-3 with TRBJ2-2, with TRBD2 as a possible D gene (6 bases). This CDR3 comprises 17 residues. Looked up from germline, CDR1 is MNHEY and CDR2 is SVGEGT. V lost 0 bases and J lost 6, with 17 bases in between.

The chain couples TRBV2 to TRBJ1-1; 7 nucleotides line up with TRBD1. V gave up 10 bases and J gave up 3 bases; unmatched junction bases: 11. The CDR3 is 14 residues long. CDR1 and CDR2 (germline): SNHLY, FYNNEI. The CDR3 nucleotides read TGTGCCACAGATCGGGACAGCCCTTACACTGAAGCTTTCTTT. Protein product: CATDRDSPYTEAFF.

The gene calls are TRBV6-5 and TRBJ1-5; D is perhaps TRBD1 (6 bases). V gave up 10 bases and J gave up 3 bases, with 13 bases separating them. Germline CDR1 and CDR2: MNHEY and SVGAGI. The CDR3 is made up of 13 amino acids. DNA for the CDR3: TGTGCCACCACAGGGACGTTCAATCAGCCCCAGCATTTT. Protein: CATTGTFNQPQHF.